These 8 T cell receptor beta chains share one sample of origin, sequenced in a study of cytomegalovirus exposure and HLA in healthy donors. Profiling relied on immunoSEQ multiplex PCR, and the TCRdb table lists in-frame clones only, not all of them. The sample comprises 150,000 to 160,000 clones, less than 90% of which are singletons, and 20% to 25% rests with the top ten. Sequenced sample: PBMCs. The receptors originated from a young man in good health and CMV-seropositive.

The chain links TRBV6-1 to TRBJ1-5; weak D call: TRBD1 (6 bases). This CDR3 comprises 16 residues. V gave up 3 bases and J gave up 2 bases, with 14 bases separating them. The germline CDR1 and CDR2 sequences are MNHNS and SASEGT. The CDR3 sequence: CASSDSLQGGNQPQHF. CDR3 DNA: TGTGCCAGCAGTGACAGCCTACAGGGTGGCAATCAGCCCCAGCATTTT.

The V call is TRBV4-1, the J call TRBJ2-2; 7 bases match TRBD2. The J segment lost 4 bases and the V segment lost 0 bases, leaving 5 bases of the junction unmatched. CDR1 is MGHRA, CDR2 YSYEKL, per germline. This CDR3 is 16 amino acids long. DNA for the CDR3: TGCGCCAGCAGCCAAGATCCCGCGGGAGTCACCGGGGAGCTGTTTTTT. It translates to CASSQDPAGVTGELFF.

The chain recombines TRBV4-3 with TRBJ1-5; D is unresolved. From germline, CDR1 is LGHNA and CDR2 YSLEER. With 2 bases removed from V and 4 bases from J, the gap between germline ends came to 9 bases. The CDR3 runs 14 residues. The CDR3 spells CASSQSQVNQPQHF. DNA for the CDR3: TGCGCCAGCAGCCAAAGTCAGGTGAATCAGCCCCAGCATTTT.

There are a few counts of this clone. V gene TRBV2 combines with J gene TRBJ1-5; D is perhaps TRBD1 (5 bases). This CDR3 contains 15 residues. Per the germline V gene, CDR1 is SNHLY and CDR2 is FYNNEI. Trimming pared 8 bases from V and 1 base from J, leaving 15 bases between. The CDR3, as DNA: TGTGCCAGCCGTCCAGGCAGGGTGAGCAATCAGCCCCAGCATTTT. This encodes CASRPGRVSNQPQHF.

The chain recombines TRBV5-1 with TRBJ2-1; D may be TRBD1 (6 bases). V lost 7 bases and J lost 6, with 17 bases in between. Germline V gene sequence: CDR1 SGHRS, CDR2 YFSETQ. The CDR3 extends over 14 amino acids. CDR3 loop: CASGPQGLVNEQFF. The DNA for the CDR3 is TGCGCCAGCGGGCCTCAGGGGCTTGTCAATGAGCAGTTCTTC. Looking up the rest from reference TRBV5-1 and TRBJ2-1 gives the full variable domain: KAGVTQTPRYLIKTRGQQVTLSCSPISGHRSVSWYQQTPGQGLQFLFEYFSETQRNKGNFPGRFSGRQFSNSRSEMNVSTLELGDSALYLCASGPQGLVNEQFFGPGTRLTVL.

The rearrangement joins TRBV29-1 to TRBJ2-7; 7 bases map to TRBD2. Germline-derived CDR1 and CDR2 are SQVTM and ANQGSEA. This CDR3 region has 11 residues. V lost 7 bases and J lost 4; bases outside the gene matches: 4. This CDR3 reads CSAGLDYEQYF. CDR3 nucleotides: TGCAGCGCAGGACTAGATTACGAGCAGTACTTC.

The rearrangement joins TRBV6-4 to TRBJ1-2; 7 nucleotides align to TRBD1. Germline V gives CDR1 MRHNA, CDR2 SNTAGT. There are 13 residues in the CDR3. V lost 6 bases, J lost 2 bases, and 3 bases stayed unmatched. Here the CDR3 reads CASSEGQNYGYTF. CDR3 nucleotide sequence: TGTGCCAGCAGCGAGGGACAGAACTATGGCTACACCTTC.

The V and J genes are TRBV29-1 and TRBJ1-3, with a possible D match to TRBD1 (5 bases). The CDR3 sequence is 12 residues long. Germline V gives CDR1 SQVTM, CDR2 ANQGSEA. CDR3 sequence: CRGQDSGNTIYF. CDR3 nucleotide sequence: TGCAGGGGGCAGGACTCTGGAAACACCATATATTTT. The full variable domain, in which reference TRBV29-1 and TRBJ1-3 provide the parts outside the CDR3, is SAVISQKPSRDICQRGTSLTIQCQVDSQVTMMFWYRQQPGQSLTLIATANQGSEATYESGFVIDKFPISRPNLTFSTLTVSNMSPEDSSIYLCRGQDSGNTIYFGEGSWLTVV.